Each of the 9 T cell receptor beta chains below was sequenced from the same sample in a study of blood T cell repertoires in COVID-19. The repertoire was sequenced with immunoSEQ multiplex PCR; TCRdb's copy has only in-frame clones and lacks some. Found here are about 240,000 clones, around 86% of them singletons; the top ten hold about an eighth. The specimen sequenced was peripheral blood. Receptor source: a woman aged 60-75 years with active or convalescent COVID-19.

The genes are TRBV2 and TRBJ1-1; D possibly corresponds to TRBD1 (6 bases). Per germline, CDR1 SNHLY and CDR2 FYNNEI. CDR3 length: 13 amino acids. V lost 3 bases and J lost 8, with 13 bases in between. DNA of the CDR3: TGTGCCAGCAGTGAGGCTTGGACAGTCGAAGCTTTCTTT. Protein: CASSEAWTVEAFF.

V usage is TRBV5-1 and J usage is TRBJ1-1, with TRBD1 matching over 7 bases. Germline CDR1 and CDR2: SGHRS and YFSETQ. Germline trimming cut 4 bases from V and 0 bases from J; bases unmatched to any gene: 9. The CDR3 is 16 residues long. This CDR3 reads CASSQVGQAMNTEAFF. DNA for the CDR3: TGCGCCAGCAGCCAAGTAGGACAGGCTATGAACACTGAAGCTTTCTTT.

This rearrangement joins TRBV13 to TRBJ1-1; the D gene is possibly TRBD1 (5 bases). Trimming took 4 bases from V and 11 from J, leaving 20 bases between them. Germline V gene sequence: CDR1 PRHDT, CDR2 FYEKMQ (reference sequence). The CDR3 is made up of 14 amino acids. CDR3 residues: CASSSYQGFRFAFF. The CDR3 coding sequence is TGTGCCAGCAGCTCATATCAGGGTTTCAGGTTTGCTTTCTTT.

This clone was seen only once. The chain employs TRBV23-1 and TRBJ1-6; D might be TRBD1 (6 bases). TRBV23-1 has ORF status, its function being uncertain. Trimming left V 2 bases short and J 10 bases short, with 21 bases between. The length of the CDR3 is 17 residues. CDR3 coding DNA: TGCGCCAGCAGTCAAGATAAGGCACAGGGAAGAGGATCACCCCTCCACTTT. Translation gives CASSQDKAQGRGSPLHF.

CDR3 bases: TGCGCCAGCAGCTTGGGGACAAGGACTAATGAAAAACTGTTTTTT. Translation: CASSLGTRTNEKLFF. The chain employs TRBV5-1 and TRBJ1-4, with D possibly TRBD1 on 5 matching bases. The germline V and J ends were trimmed by 0 bases and 2 bases, with 8 bases remaining between them. This CDR3 is 15 amino acids long. Germline V gene sequence: CDR1 SGHRS, CDR2 YFSETQ.

The chain employs TRBV6-2 or TRBV6-3 and TRBJ1-6; TRBD1 is a possible D gene (6 bases). Germline CDR1 is MNHEY and CDR2 is SVGEGT. CDR3 length: 14 residues. V shed 6 bases and J shed 4 bases, with 10 bases lying between them. The CDR3 DNA reads TGTGCCAGCAGCCTTGGACAGTATAATTCACCCCTCCACTTT. Translated: CASSLGQYNSPLHF.

This chain uses TRBV4-1 with TRBJ1-2; no clear D gene. V was clipped by 3 bases and J by 7 bases, with 9 bases between them. The CDR3 contains 12 residues. CDR1 and CDR2 (germline): MGHRA, YSYEKL. The CDR3 DNA is TGCGCCAGCAGCCACCCCCGGGGTGGCTACACCTTC. Residues: CASSHPRGGYTF.

The chain combines TRBV7-2 with TRBJ1-2; 9 bases are shared with TRBD1. This CDR3 comprises 17 residues. Germline V gives CDR1 SGHTA, CDR2 FQGNSA. V was pared by 0 bases and J by 3 bases, with 8 bases of the junction left unmatched. CDR3 DNA sequence: TGTGCCAGCAGCTTAGCGGGAGGGACAGGGACCCACTATGGCTACACCTTC. Protein: CASSLAGGTGTHYGYTF.

This chain connects TRBV7-9 to TRBJ2-1, with 8 bases aligning to TRBD1. The CDR3 consists of 18 residues. Germline CDR1 and CDR2: SEHNR and FQNEAQ (reference sequence). Trimming removed 3 bases from V and 4 bases from J; junction bases left unmatched: 14. CDR3 sequence reads: CASSFQGAAGSKYNEQFF. The CDR3 nucleotides read TGTGCCAGCAGCTTCCAGGGGGCTGCGGGCTCCAAATACAATGAGCAGTTCTTC.